The 12 T cell receptor beta chains below all came from one sample that was sequenced in a study of blood T cell repertoires in COVID-19. The repertoire was sequenced with immunoSEQ multiplex PCR; TCRdb's copy has only in-frame clones and lacks some. The table shows about 180,000 clones, with 80% to 90% occurring only once. The sample taken for sequencing was peripheral blood. All receptors come from a woman aged 50 to 65 with COVID-19, enrolled during active disease.

This chain connects TRBV30 to TRBJ1-2; D is undetermined. CDR3 size: 12 residues. The V and J ends lost 2 bases and 2 bases respectively, with 6 bases between them. Germline CDR1 reads GTSNPN; CDR2 reads SVGIG (reference sequence). The CDR3 region has the DNA TGTGCCTGGAGTCCCCAGAACTATGGCTACACCTTC. Translating it yields CAWSPQNYGYTF.

The chain is built from TRBV11-2 and TRBJ2-7; 7 positions match TRBD2. V lost 0 bases and J lost 3; bases outside the gene matches: 5. The CDR3 extends over 15 amino acids. Germline V gives CDR1 SGHAT, CDR2 FQNNGV. The CDR3 DNA follows: TGTGCCAGCAGCTTAGAGGCGGGGGAGAACTACGAGCAGTACTTC. Protein product: CASSLEAGENYEQYF.

The chain recombines TRBV28 with TRBJ2-7; no firm D call. The CDR3 totals 12 residues. V was trimmed by 2 bases and J by 1 base, leaving 3 bases between them. Germline CDR1 reads MDHEN; CDR2 reads SYDVKM. The CDR3 loop reads CASSLESYEQYF. DNA for the CDR3: TGTGCCAGCAGTTTAGAGTCCTACGAGCAGTACTTC.

The count of this clone is one. The V gene is TRBV12-3 or TRBV12-4, the J gene TRBJ2-5, with TRBD1 as a possible D gene (5 bases). This CDR3 has 13 residues. V was cut by 2 bases and J by 3 bases, with 7 bases left in between. The CDR3 nucleotides are TGTGCCAGCAGTTTATACAGGAAAGAGACCCAGTACTTC. Protein product: CASSLYRKETQYF.

The chain combines TRBV19 with TRBJ1-5, with 8 positions matching TRBD1. Per germline, CDR1 LNHDA and CDR2 SQIVND (reference sequence). Trimming at V came to 7 bases and at J to 11 bases, leaving 7 bases not matched to a gene. The CDR3 runs to 12 residues. In nucleotides, the CDR3 is TGTGCCAGTACACAGGGGGAAAAGTCCCAGCATTTT. Its protein is CASTQGEKSQHF.

The chain has TRBV4-2 and TRBJ1-6; a weak D match, TRBD1 (6 bases). Deletions cut 2 bases from V and 5 bases from J, with 13 bases between. The V gene's germline CDR1 is LGHNA and CDR2 YNFKEQ. The CDR3 contains 16 residues. Here the CDR3 reads CASSQSKGGNNSPLHF. DNA of the CDR3: TGTGCCAGCAGCCAAAGTAAGGGGGGGAATAATTCACCCCTCCACTTT.

A few counts support this clone. The J gene is TRBJ1-1, the V gene TRBV18, with TRBD1 as a possible D gene (6 bases). V lost 3 bases to trimming and J lost 7 bases, with 12 bases between them. Germline CDR1 and CDR2: KGHSH and LQKENI. The CDR3 spans 13 residues. The CDR3 here is CASSPQGRDEAFF. CDR3 DNA: TGTGCCAGCTCACCTCAGGGGAGGGATGAAGCTTTCTTT.

CDR3 in DNA: TGTGCCAGCAGCTCCCAGTCCTACAATGAGCAGTTCTTC. Its protein product is CASSSQSYNEQFF. This chain links TRBV7-2 with TRBJ2-1; no firm D call. Per germline, CDR1 SGHTA and CDR2 FQGNSA. The CDR3 contains 13 residues. Trimming pared 4 bases from V and 1 base from J, leaving 5 bases between.

This chain joins TRBV4-2 and TRBJ2-3, with TRBD2 identical over 8 bases. The length of the CDR3 is 18 residues. The germline V gene has CDR1 LGHNA and CDR2 YNFKEQ. J was trimmed by 4 bases and V by 3 bases; bases with no gene match: 15. CDR3 sequence (DNA): TGTGCCAGCAGCCACACGGGAGCCTCCGGGGGGGCCGCAGATACGCAGTATTTT. It is translated as CASSHTGASGGAADTQYF.

V usage is TRBV7-3 and J usage is TRBJ1-6, with D possibly TRBD1 on 6 matching bases. CDR1 SGHTA and CDR2 FQGTGA come from the germline V gene. This CDR3 has 15 residues. Deletions cut 1 base from V and 5 bases from J, with 9 bases between. CDR3 in amino acids: CASSLIGQNNSPLHF. The CDR3, as DNA: TGTGCCAGCAGCTTAATAGGACAGAATAATTCACCCCTCCACTTT. Full variable domain (rest looked up from reference TRBV7-3 and TRBJ1-6): GAGVSQTPSNKVTEKGKYVELRCDPISGHTALYWYRQSLGQGPEFLIYFQGTGAADDSGLPNDRFFAVRPEGSVSTLKIQRTERGDSAVYLCASSLIGQNNSPLHFGNGTRLTVT.

The chain has TRBV2 and TRBJ2-7, with 8 bases matching TRBD1. The CDR3 length is 15 residues. Germline loops: CDR1 SNHLY, CDR2 FYNNEI. Trimming removed 7 bases from V and 3 bases from J; junction bases left unmatched: 11. The CDR3 DNA reads as TGTGCCAGCAATACCCCGGGGACAGGTAACTACGAGCAGTACTTC. This gives the protein CASNTPGTGNYEQYF. The full variable domain, in which reference TRBV2 and TRBJ2-7 provide the parts outside the CDR3, is EPEVTQTPSHQVTQMGQEVILRCVPISNHLYFYWYRQILGQKVEFLVSFYNNEISEKSEIFDDQFSVERPDGSNFTLKIRSTKLEDSAMYFCASNTPGTGNYEQYFGPGTRLTVT.

Here the CDR3 reads CASSDSSGAFGYTF. DNA of the CDR3: TGTGCCAGCAGTGATTCGTCAGGGGCTTTTGGCTACACCTTC. The chain combines TRBV6-1 with TRBJ1-2; tentative D call: TRBD1 (6 bases). The V end was cut by 3 bases, the J end by 7 bases, with 15 bases between. Germline CDR1 is MNHNS and CDR2 is SASEGT. This CDR3 is built from 14 residues.